This T cell receptor beta chain was identified during a study of blood T cells in healthy people across ages (dated by TCRdb to between 2014 and 2016). About the full investigation: In model experiments, template switching captured roughly one uniquely barcoded TCR beta cDNA molecule for every two T cells. To avoid experimental bias, donors of different ages were distributed randomly across sequencing lanes. Using the same blood draw, the study looked at two additional independent replicas of 1 million unique cDNA reads for two donors, one aged 18 to 30 and the other aged 80 or older. Using deep sequencing normalized with unique cDNA molecular identifiers, the study measured how TCR beta repertoire diversity changes with age. The donors were divided into four age groups: young (average around 17 years), middle-aged (about 41), aged (around 67) and long-lived (roughly 86). Broader findings and caveats from the paper: Estimates of total diversity from one million sequenced T cells were regarded as lower bounds and underestimates. The CMV infection status of donors was not known, potentially confounding age-related changes in expanded clonotypes. There was a strong correlation between observed TCR beta diversity and the percentage of naive T cells measured by flow cytometry. Because profiling used bulk unsorted PBMCs, naive and antigen-experienced compartments could not be compared conclusively. As age increased, observed TCR beta diversity per million T cells dropped in a roughly linear way, and a significant reduction was already evident by age 40. Compared with the aged group, the long-lived group had more naive CD4+ T cells, fewer expanded clones and increased TCR diversity, a pattern suggesting age selection.

Remarks on this clonotype: Its antigen has not been determined. No base quality information exists; no much larger clone differs at one position.

Receptors were amplified or captured by 5' RACE. Sequenced using an Illumina HiSeq 2500. A second PCR of about 7 to 12 cycles was performed with a sample-barcoded 5' primer and a J-beta primer mix. A template-switch 5' adaptor carrying 12 random nucleotides introduced a unique molecular identifier onto each TCR beta cDNA molecule. Each sample yielded at least 2.5 million CDR3-containing paired-end reads. All of the RNA was converted into first-strand cDNA using the Mint cDNA synthesis kit, with a TRBC-specific oligonucleotide serving as the primer. Following uracil-DNA glycosylase treatment, all cDNA underwent a first 18-cycle PCR with the universal primers M1SS and BC2_uni_R. The original pipeline was this. For normalization, 1 million high-quality reads, each with a distinct molecular identifier, were randomly selected from each sample. Reads sharing molecular identifiers were discarded rather than binned into consensus sequences. MiTCR, with a Q25 quality threshold and the strictest error-elimination algorithm, was used for CDR3 identification, clonotype clustering and error correction. A nonparametric unseen species model using Euler transformation provided a lower-bound estimate of total TCR beta diversity. Using fastp trimming at Q25 and MiXCR clonotype assembly, TCRdb reanalyzed the public sequencing data and kept in-frame beta chains. Entries are consolidated by CDR3 protein sequence, retaining the most common genes and DNA. The V and J calls follow TCRdb's processing rather than the paper's. This sample gives under 2 million distinct CDR3 sequences in total; roughly a third of them show up just once. The leading ten clones occupy 10% to 12% of the sample.

Donors were 35 to 40 systemically healthy Caucasian individuals from Russia aged about 6 to 100 years. Each donor gave approximately 9.4 milliliters of peripheral blood, drawn into EDTA-treated Vacutainer tubes. Ficoll-Paque density-gradient centrifugation was used to isolate PBMCs, with at least 6.5 million per sample. Trizol reagent was used to extract total RNA from the PBMCs, yielding at least 5 micrograms per sample. The percentages of naive CD45RAhigh/CD27high T cells were determined by flow cytometry on a PBMC aliquot from every donor. The sequence derives from a young woman in good health. Sample: blood.

In nucleotide form, the sequence is TGTGCCAGCAGCCAATTTCACGGCAATGAGCAGTTCTTC. Translated, this gives CASSQFHGNEQFF. The chain is made from TRBV14 and TRBJ2-1, with no confident D gene call. Sequences SGHDN (CDR1) and FVKESK (CDR2) are obtained from the germline V gene. Trimming takes 2 bases from V and 6 bases from J, and the germline ends sit 8 bases apart. The CDR3 holds 13 amino acids from the cysteine to the phenylalanine. Only the CDR3 portion is preserved as DNA: 39 bases, with reading frame beginning at the first base.